What follows are 13 T cell receptor beta chains derived from one specimen sequenced in a study of blood T cell repertoires in COVID-19. Clones were read by immunoSEQ multiplex PCR, and TCRdb kept only the in-frame ones, dropping some. The table has 200,000 to 250,000 clones, roughly 80% seen once. Sequencing was carried out using peripheral blood. The origin of the receptors is a woman aged 80 or over with acute or convalescent COVID-19.

The chain has TRBV9 and TRBJ2-1; no firm D call. The CDR3 has 13 residues. Trimming stripped 3 bases from V and 2 bases from J, with 6 bases between. CDR1 is SGDLS, CDR2 YYNGEE, per germline. The CDR3 protein is CASSGSAYNEQFF. CDR3 DNA: TGTGCCAGCAGCGGGAGCGCCTACAATGAGCAGTTCTTC.

V and J are TRBV19 and TRBJ1-5; D is possibly TRBD1 (6 bases). The CDR3 sequence is 17 residues long. The V end was cut by 3 bases, the J end by 2 bases, with 17 bases between. The germline gives CDR1 LNHDA, CDR2 SQIVND (reference sequence). CDR3 nucleotides: TGTGCCAGTAGTATTCAAATCGGGGGGGCAGGCAATCAGCCCCAGCATTTT. Protein: CASSIQIGGAGNQPQHF.

This chain joins TRBV6-6 and TRBJ2-7; 14 nucleotides line up with TRBD2. The CDR3 consists of 14 residues. Germline CDR1 is MNHNY and CDR2 is SVGAGI (reference sequence). V was pared by 6 bases and J by 7 bases, with 5 bases of the junction left unmatched. The CDR3 DNA is TGTGCCAGCAGGCGACTAGCGGGAGGGCAAGAGCAGTACTTC. As protein: CASRRLAGGQEQYF.

This chain links TRBV20-1 with TRBJ1-2; D may be TRBD1 (5 bases). The V gene's germline CDR1 is DFQATT and CDR2 SNEGSKA (reference sequence). The CDR3 spans 11 residues. Trimming removed 5 bases from V and 7 bases from J, with 11 bases in between. Written as DNA, the CDR3 is TGCAGTGCTCCACGACAGTTTGGCTACACCTTC. Protein product: CSAPRQFGYTF.

CDR3: CSVKIQRQSGEQFF. The CDR3 region has the DNA TGCAGCGTTAAAATACAGCGGCAGAGTGGTGAGCAGTTCTTC. The chain combines TRBV29-1 with TRBJ2-1; perhaps TRBD2 as D (5 bases). Germline-derived CDR1 and CDR2 are SQVTM and ANQGSEA. CDR3 length equals 14 residues. The V and J ends lost 5 bases and 9 bases respectively, with 20 bases between them.

V is TRBV2 and J is TRBJ1-1; TRBD1 matches at 11 bases. V dropped 6 bases and J dropped 4; count of bases not matched to a gene: 1. The germline gives CDR1 SNHLY, CDR2 FYNNEI. The CDR3 covers 13 residues. The CDR3 nucleotides are TGTGCCAGCAGAGGGACAGGGGGCACTGAAGCTTTCTTT. This codes for CASRGTGGTEAFF.

V and J are TRBV27 and TRBJ2-7; perhaps TRBD2 as D (6 bases). V gave up 5 bases and J gave up 0 bases, with 8 bases separating them. Germline lookup yields CDR1 MNHEY and CDR2 SMNVEV (reference sequence). The CDR3 has 13 residues. The CDR3 loop is CASSPDYSYEQYF. CDR3 in DNA: TGTGCCAGCAGTCCGGACTACTCCTACGAGCAGTACTTC.

This rearrangement joins TRBV9 to TRBJ1-1; D is possibly TRBD1 (6 bases). This CDR3 has 11 residues. The germline V gene encodes CDR1 SGDLS and CDR2 YYNGEE. V lost 4 bases and J 6 bases, leaving 7 bases between the germline ends. This CDR3 reads CASSRQAEAFF. CDR3 coding DNA: TGTGCCAGCAGCAGACAGGCTGAAGCTTTCTTT.

This clone was detected once. The chain employs TRBV11-3 and TRBJ1-4; D not resolved. Germline CDR1 and CDR2: SGHNT and YENEEA. The CDR3 has 15 amino acids. Trimming removed 0 bases at V and 7 bases at J, with 12 bases between. CDR3 region: CASSLDPTPSEKLFF. The CDR3, as DNA: TGTGCCAGCAGCTTAGATCCAACACCTAGTGAAAAACTGTTTTTT.

The chain joins TRBV5-8 to TRBJ1-2; 8 bases are shared with TRBD1. V shed 1 base and J 1 base; nucleotides not matched to a gene: 3. The germline V gene has CDR1 SGHTS and CDR2 YDEGEE. There are 15 residues in the CDR3. The CDR3 protein is CASSLLTGVNYGYTF. In nucleotides, the CDR3 is TGTGCCAGCAGCTTGTTGACAGGGGTTAACTATGGCTACACCTTC. The whole variable domain, filled in from reference TRBV5-8 and TRBJ1-2, reads EAGVTQSPTHLIKTRGQQATLRCSPISGHTSVYWYQQALGLGLQFLLWYDEGEERNRGNFPPRFSGRQFPNYSSELNVNALELEDSALYLCASSLLTGVNYGYTFGSGTRLTVV.

The V and J genes are TRBV7-9 and TRBJ1-1; D gene ambiguous. V was shortened by 3 bases and J by 1 base, with 6 bases between the two germline ends. Germline V lookup: CDR1 SEHNR, CDR2 FQNEAQ (reference sequence). The length of the CDR3 is 13 residues. CDR3 sequence: CASSLKRNTEAFF. CDR3 nucleotide sequence: TGTGCCAGCAGCTTGAAGAGGAACACTGAAGCTTTCTTT.

The chain is built from TRBV7-2 and TRBJ2-5, with 7 bases that match TRBD1. The V segment lost 5 bases and the J segment 1 base; nucleotides outside the gene matches: 7. This CDR3 spans 15 amino acids. In germline, CDR1 is SGHTA, CDR2 FQGNSA. Here the CDR3 DNA reads TGTGCCAGCAGCCCCAGGGGGAACTTCCAAGAGACCCAGTACTTC. Encoded protein: CASSPRGNFQETQYF.

The rearrangement joins TRBV27 to TRBJ2-7, with TRBD1 matching 12 bases. V lost 6 bases, J lost 6 bases, and 6 bases stayed unmatched. The CDR3 has 14 amino acids. Germline CDR1 and CDR2: MNHEY and SMNVEV (reference sequence). The CDR3 reads CASSWDRGRREQYF. The CDR3 nucleotides are TGTGCCAGCAGCTGGGACAGGGGGCGCCGCGAGCAGTACTTC.